This is a list of T cell receptor beta chains from one sample in a study of cytomegalovirus exposure and HLA in healthy donors. Assay: immunoSEQ multiplex PCR; the TCRdb copy retains only in-frame clones and omits some. Of fewer than 250,000 clones listed, more than 75% are singletons. Sequenced sample: PBMCs. The receptors here all came from a young woman in good health and CMV-seronegative. Each CDR3 is given with its conserved first and last residue. D genes are given only for firm matches. Rows may omit the clone size; those that give it use once, few, many or a size class.

d_call j_call v_call clone_size cdr3_aa cdr3_nt
NA TRBJ1-3 TRBV27 few CASSLISNSNTIYF TGTGCCAGCAGTTTAATCTCCAACTCCAACACCATATATTTT
NA TRBJ2-3 TRBV15 once CATSGGQSAETDTQYF TGTGCCACCAGCGGAGGACAGTCCGCGGAAACAGATACGCAGTATTTT
TRBD1 TRBJ1-4 TRBV6-5 NA CASGRQGRLFF TGTGCCAGCGGACGACAGGGTAGGCTGTTTTTT
NA TRBJ2-7 TRBV27 NA CASSFSTPAYEQYF TGTGCCAGCAGTTTTTCAACTCCTGCCTACGAGCAGTACTTC
NA TRBJ1-1 TRBV7-2 NA CASSLVGGVSEAFF TGTGCCAGCAGCTTAGTTGGAGGGGTAAGTGAAGCTTTCTTT
TRBD2 TRBJ2-5 TRBV5-6 NA CASRSLSGGGGYGKETQYF TGTGCCAGCAGATCCCTGTCTGGGGGGGGAGGGTACGGTAAAGAGACCCAGTACTTC
TRBD2 TRBJ2-1 TRBV5-1 once CASSFRLAGSVNEQFF TGCGCCAGCAGCTTTCGACTAGCGGGTTCGGTAAATGAGCAGTTCTTC
TRBD1 TRBJ1-2 TRBV9 few CASSAPGQDYTF TGTGCCAGCAGCGCCCCGGGACAGGACTACACCTTC
NA TRBJ2-4 TRBV6-5 NA CASSYRSTGDKNIQYF TGTGCCAGCAGTTACAGGAGTACGGGGGACAAAAACATTCAGTACTTC
TRBD1 TRBJ2-7 TRBV19 NA CASSPSQGFYEQYF TGTGCCAGTAGTCCGTCACAGGGGTTTTACGAGCAGTACTTC
TRBD1 TRBJ2-3 TRBV5-1 NA CASSFLRTGATDTQYF TGCGCCAGCAGCTTCTTAAGGACAGGAGCCACAGATACGCAGTATTTT
NA TRBJ1-2 TRBV5-5 once CASSLLGDYGYTF TGTGCCAGCAGCTTGCTAGGGGACTATGGCTACACCTTC
TRBD1 TRBJ1-2 TRBV11-2 NA CASSFSGQGAKGDYGYTF TGTGCCAGCAGCTTTAGCGGACAGGGGGCGAAAGGAGACTATGGCTACACCTTC
TRBD1 TRBJ1-1 TRBV7-8 few CASRRGQGVGTEAFF TGTGCCAGCAGAAGAGGACAGGGGGTTGGTACTGAAGCTTTCTTT
NA TRBJ2-2 TRBV5-4 NA CASSLVLRDTGELFF TGTGCCAGCAGCTTAGTTCTACGTGACACCGGGGAGCTGTTTTTT
TRBD1 TRBJ2-1 TRBV11-2 NA CASSLRGDSSYNEQFF TGTGCCAGCAGCTTAAGAGGGGACAGCTCCTACAATGAGCAGTTCTTC
TRBD1 TRBJ2-3 TRBV5-4 NA CASRRTGFSTDTQYF TGTGCCAGCAGGAGGACAGGTTTTAGCACAGATACGCAGTATTTT
TRBD1 TRBJ1-4 TRBV30 NA CAWSVRWQGVEKLFF TGTGCCTGGAGTGTACGGTGGCAGGGGGTTGAAAAACTGTTTTTT
NA TRBJ1-5 TRBV6-6 few CASSYSIGRINQPQHF TGTGCCAGCAGTTACTCGATAGGGAGGATAAATCAGCCCCAGCATTTT
TRBD2 TRBJ2-3 TRBV7-6 NA CASSRDYGTDTQYF TGTGCCAGCAGCCGGGACTACGGCACAGATACGCAGTATTTT
TRBD2 TRBJ2-1 TRBV6-5 NA CASSSLGGTNNEQFF TGTGCCAGCAGTTCTCTGGGAGGGACTAACAATGAGCAGTTCTTC
NA TRBJ1-2 TRBV9 NA CASSVGLKYGYTF TGTGCCAGCAGCGTAGGCCTAAAATATGGCTACACCTTC
TRBD1 TRBJ1-6 TRBV19 few CASRTGVTPLHF TGTGCCAGTAGGACAGGGGTGACACCCCTCCACTTT
TRBD1 TRBJ1-1 TRBV6-5 NA CASSYTGVRNTEAFF TGTGCCAGCAGTTATACAGGGGTCCGGAACACTGAAGCTTTCTTT
TRBD2 TRBJ2-3 TRBV5-1 once CASSHPGTSGGSTDTQYF TGCGCCAGCAGCCACCCCGGGACTAGCGGGGGTAGCACAGATACGCAGTATTTT
TRBD2 TRBJ2-7 TRBV15 once CATSRGTSGIYEQYF TGTGCCACCAGCAGAGGGACTAGCGGGATCTACGAGCAGTACTTC
NA TRBJ1-2 TRBV7-8 NA CASSLVVGAGYTF TGTGCCAGCAGCTTAGTTGTGGGGGCTGGCTACACCTTC